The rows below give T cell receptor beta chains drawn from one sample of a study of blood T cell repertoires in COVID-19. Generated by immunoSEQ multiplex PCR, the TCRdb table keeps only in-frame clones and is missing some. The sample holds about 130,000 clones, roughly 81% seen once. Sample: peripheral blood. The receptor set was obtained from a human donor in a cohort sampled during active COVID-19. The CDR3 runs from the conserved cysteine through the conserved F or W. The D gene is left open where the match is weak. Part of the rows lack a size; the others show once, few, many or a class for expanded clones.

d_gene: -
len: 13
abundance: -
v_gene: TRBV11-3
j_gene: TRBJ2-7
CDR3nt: TGTGCCAGCAGCTTAGGGGCAGCCTACGAGCAGTACTTC
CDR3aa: CASSLGAAYEQYF

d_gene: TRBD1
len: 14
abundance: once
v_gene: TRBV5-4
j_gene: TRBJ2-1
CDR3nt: TGTGCCAGCACCCGGACAGGATCCCCCAATGAGCAGTTCTTC
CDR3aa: CASTRTGSPNEQFF

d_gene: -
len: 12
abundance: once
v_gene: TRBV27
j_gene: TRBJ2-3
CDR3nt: TGTGCCAGCGGTAGAAGCACAGATACGCAGTATTTT
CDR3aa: CASGRSTDTQYF

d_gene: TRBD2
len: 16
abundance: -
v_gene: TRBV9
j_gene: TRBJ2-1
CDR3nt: TGTGCCAGCAGCGTAGAGTGGGCTAGCGGGTCCAATGAGCAGTTCTTC
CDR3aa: CASSVEWASGSNEQFF

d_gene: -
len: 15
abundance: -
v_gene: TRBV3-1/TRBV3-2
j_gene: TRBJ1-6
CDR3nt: TGTGCCAGTTCAGAGGGGACAAGTACTAATTCACCCCTCCACTTT
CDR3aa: CASSEGTSTNSPLHF

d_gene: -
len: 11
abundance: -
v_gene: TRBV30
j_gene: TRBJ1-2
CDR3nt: TGTGCCTTCAACGACAGATATGGCTACACCTTC
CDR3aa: CAFNDRYGYTF

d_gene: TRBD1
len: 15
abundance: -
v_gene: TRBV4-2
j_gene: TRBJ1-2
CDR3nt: TGTGCCAGCAGCCAAGAACAAAGACAGGGTTATGGCTACACCTTC
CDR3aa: CASSQEQRQGYGYTF

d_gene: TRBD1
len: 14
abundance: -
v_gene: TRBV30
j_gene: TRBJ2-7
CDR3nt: TGTGCCTGGAGCCGACAGGGGGGTTCCTACGAGCAGTACTTC
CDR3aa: CAWSRQGGSYEQYF

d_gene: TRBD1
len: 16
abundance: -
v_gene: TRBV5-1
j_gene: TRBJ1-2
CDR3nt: TGCGCCAGCAGCTTGTCGATACAGGGGGCCATCGATGGCTACACCTTC
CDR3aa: CASSLSIQGAIDGYTF

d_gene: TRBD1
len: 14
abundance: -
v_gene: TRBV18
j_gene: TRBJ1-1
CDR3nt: TGTGCCAGCTCATCACAGGGGGCGAACACTGAAGCTTTCTTT
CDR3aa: CASSSQGANTEAFF

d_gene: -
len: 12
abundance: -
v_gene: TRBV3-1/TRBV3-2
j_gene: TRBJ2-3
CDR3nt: TGTGCCAGCAGCCTGGGAGGGGGGACGCAGTATTTT
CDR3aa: CASSLGGGTQYF

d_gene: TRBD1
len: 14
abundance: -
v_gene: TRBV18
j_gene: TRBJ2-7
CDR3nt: TGTGCCAGCTCACTACAGGGGTTAAGGAACGAGCAGTACTTC
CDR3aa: CASSLQGLRNEQYF

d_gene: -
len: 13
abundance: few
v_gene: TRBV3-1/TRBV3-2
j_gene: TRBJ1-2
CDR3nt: TGTGCCAGCAGCCAACCCGGGGGCTATGGCTACACCTTC
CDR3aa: CASSQPGGYGYTF

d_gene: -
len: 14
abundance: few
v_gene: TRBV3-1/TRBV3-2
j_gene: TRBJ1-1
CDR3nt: TGTGCCAGCAGCCAACCAGAGGCGAACACTGAAGCTTTCTTT
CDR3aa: CASSQPEANTEAFF

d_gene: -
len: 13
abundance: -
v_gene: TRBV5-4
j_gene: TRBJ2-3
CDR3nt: TGTGCCAGCAGCTTGGCCAGTTCGGATACGCAGTATTTT
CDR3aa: CASSLASSDTQYF

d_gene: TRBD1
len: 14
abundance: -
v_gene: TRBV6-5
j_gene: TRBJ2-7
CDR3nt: TGTGCCACCGGAGCCGGGACAGGGGCTTACGAGCAGTACTTC
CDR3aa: CATGAGTGAYEQYF

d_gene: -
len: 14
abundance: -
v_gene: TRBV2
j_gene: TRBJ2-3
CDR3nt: TGTGCCAGCAGTGAAATCTCCCGGGCAGATACGCAGTATTTT
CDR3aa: CASSEISRADTQYF

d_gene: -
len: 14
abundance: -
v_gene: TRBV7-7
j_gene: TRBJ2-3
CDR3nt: TGTGCCAGCAGCTTGCAGGGTGGCACAGATACGCAGTATTTT
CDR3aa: CASSLQGGTDTQYF

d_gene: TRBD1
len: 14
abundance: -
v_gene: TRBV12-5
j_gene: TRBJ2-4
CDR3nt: TGTGCTAGTGGTGGACAGGGGGCTTTAAACATTCAGTACTTC
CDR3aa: CASGGQGALNIQYF

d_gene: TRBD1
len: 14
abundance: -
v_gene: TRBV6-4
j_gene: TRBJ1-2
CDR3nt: TGTGCCAGCAGAGCAACCGGGACAGGCTATGGCTACACCTTC
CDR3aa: CASRATGTGYGYTF

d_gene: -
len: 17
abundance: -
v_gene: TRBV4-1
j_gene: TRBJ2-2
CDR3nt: TGCGCCAGCAGCCAAGATGCCGGCAGGGGACGCACCGGGGAGCTGTTTTTT
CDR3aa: CASSQDAGRGRTGELFF

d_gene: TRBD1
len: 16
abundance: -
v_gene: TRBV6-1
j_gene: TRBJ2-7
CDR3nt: TGTGCCAGCAGTGAACTGGGGGCAGGGGGTCGTTTCGAGCAGTACTTC
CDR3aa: CASSELGAGGRFEQYF

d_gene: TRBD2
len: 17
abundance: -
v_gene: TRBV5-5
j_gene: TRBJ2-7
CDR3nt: TGTGCCAGCAGCTTGGCTAGCGGGGGGCAAATCTCCTACGAGCAGTACTTC
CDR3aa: CASSLASGGQISYEQYF

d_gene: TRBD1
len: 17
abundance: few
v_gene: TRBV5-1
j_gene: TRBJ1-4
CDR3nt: TGCGCCAGCATGAGAGGGGGCGACTTGTATACTAATGAAAAACTGTTTTTT
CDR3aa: CASMRGGDLYTNEKLFF

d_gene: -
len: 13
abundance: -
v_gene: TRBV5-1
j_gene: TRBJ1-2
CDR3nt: TGCGCCAGCCGGGAGACAGCTAACTATGGCTACACCTTC
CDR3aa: CASRETANYGYTF

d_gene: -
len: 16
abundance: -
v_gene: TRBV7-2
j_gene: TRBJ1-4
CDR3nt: TGTGCCAGCAGCTTAGGACAGTTGGCAACTAATGAAAAACTGTTTTTT
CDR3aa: CASSLGQLATNEKLFF

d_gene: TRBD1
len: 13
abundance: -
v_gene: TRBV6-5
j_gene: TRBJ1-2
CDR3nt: TGTGCCAGCAAGCCGGGACAGAACTATGGCTACACCTTC
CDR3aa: CASKPGQNYGYTF

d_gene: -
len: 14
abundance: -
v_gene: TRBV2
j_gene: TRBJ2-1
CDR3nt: TGTGCCAGCAAGGAGGGAAAAAAAAACAATGAGCAGTTCTTC
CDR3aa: CASKEGKKNNEQFF

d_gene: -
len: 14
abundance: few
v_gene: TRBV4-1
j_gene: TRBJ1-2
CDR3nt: TGCGCCAGCAGCCAAGTACCGGAGAACTATGGCTACACCTTC
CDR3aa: CASSQVPENYGYTF

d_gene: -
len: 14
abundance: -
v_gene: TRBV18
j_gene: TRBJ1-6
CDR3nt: TGTGCCAGCTCACCACGAGGGGGAAATTCACCCCTCCACTTT
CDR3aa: CASSPRGGNSPLHF

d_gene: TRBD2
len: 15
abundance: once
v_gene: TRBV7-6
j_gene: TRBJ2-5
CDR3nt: TGTGCCAGCAGCCGACTAGCGGGGGTCCAAGAGACCCAGTACTTC
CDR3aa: CASSRLAGVQETQYF

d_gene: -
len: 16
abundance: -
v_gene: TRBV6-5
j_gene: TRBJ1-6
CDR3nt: TGTGCCAGCAGTTACACGATTTGGACAGTTGGTTCACCCCTCCACTTT
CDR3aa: CASSYTIWTVGSPLHF

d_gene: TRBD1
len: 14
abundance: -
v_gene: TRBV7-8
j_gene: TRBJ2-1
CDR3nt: TGTGCCAGCAGCTTAGGGGCCAGGGGGAGCGGGCAGTTCTTC
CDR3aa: CASSLGARGSGQFF

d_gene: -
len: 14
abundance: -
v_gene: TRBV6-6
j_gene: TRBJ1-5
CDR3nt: TGTGCCAGCAGGGGACACCTGAGGGATCAGCCCCAGCATTTT
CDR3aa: CASRGHLRDQPQHF

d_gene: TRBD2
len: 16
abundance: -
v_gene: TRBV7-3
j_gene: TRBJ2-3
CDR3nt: TGTGCCAGCAGCTCTGGCGGGGGGGGCCCCACAGATACGCAGTATTTT
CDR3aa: CASSSGGGGPTDTQYF

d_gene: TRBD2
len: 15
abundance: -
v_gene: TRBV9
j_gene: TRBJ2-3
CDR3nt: TGTGCCAGCAGCGTAGAGCGGGGGATCGCAGATACGCAGTATTTT
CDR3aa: CASSVERGIADTQYF

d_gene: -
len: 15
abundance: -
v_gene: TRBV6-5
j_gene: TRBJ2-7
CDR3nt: TGTGCCAGCACCAAGGAGGGCCAGATCCTCTACGAGCAGTACTTC
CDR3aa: CASTKEGQILYEQYF

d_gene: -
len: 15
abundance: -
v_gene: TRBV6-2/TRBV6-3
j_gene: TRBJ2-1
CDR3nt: TGTGCCAGCAGTTATAGTGGGGGGACCTACAATGAGCAGTTCTTC
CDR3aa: CASSYSGGTYNEQFF

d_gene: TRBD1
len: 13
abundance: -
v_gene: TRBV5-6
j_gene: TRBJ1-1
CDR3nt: TGTGCCAGTTACACAGGGGGCAACACTGAAGCTTTCTTT
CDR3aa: CASYTGGNTEAFF

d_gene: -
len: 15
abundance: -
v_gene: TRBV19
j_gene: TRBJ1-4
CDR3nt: TGTGCCAGTAGTCTCGTTGGAGCAACTAATGAAAAACTGTTTTTT
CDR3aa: CASSLVGATNEKLFF